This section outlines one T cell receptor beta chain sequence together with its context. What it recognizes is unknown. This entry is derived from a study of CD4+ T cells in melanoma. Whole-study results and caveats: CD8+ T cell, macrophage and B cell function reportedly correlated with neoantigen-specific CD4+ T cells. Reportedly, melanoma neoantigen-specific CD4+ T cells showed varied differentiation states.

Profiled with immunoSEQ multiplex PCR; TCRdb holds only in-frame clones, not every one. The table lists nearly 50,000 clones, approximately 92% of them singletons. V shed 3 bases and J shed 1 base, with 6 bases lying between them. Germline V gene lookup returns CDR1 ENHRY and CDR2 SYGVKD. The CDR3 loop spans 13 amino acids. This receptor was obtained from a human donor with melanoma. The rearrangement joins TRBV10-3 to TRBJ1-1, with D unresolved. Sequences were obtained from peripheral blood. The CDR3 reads CAISESGNTEAFF. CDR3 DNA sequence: TGTGCCATCAGTGAATCTGGGAACACTGAAGCTTTCTTT.